The TCR beta chain under discussion was sequenced for a study of T-cell memory formation after mild COVID-19. Turning to this clonotype: Its antigen is unidentified.

5'RACE with constant-segment primers yielded barcoded, UMI-tagged TCR alpha and TCR beta cDNA libraries. TCRdb fed the 5' RACE reads into MiXCR, producing one record per CDR3 protein. The sample yields about 110,000 distinct CDR3 sequences, roughly 12% seen once. CDR1 SGHRS and CDR2 YFSETQ come from the germline V gene. The CDR3 extends over 18 amino acids. V gave up 1 base and J gave up 0 bases, with 19 bases separating them. General observations from the study: Shrinking CD4+ clones resided mostly in CM and EM, and CD8+ ones in EMRA.

The sequence was collected from an adult woman who had mild COVID-19 (a few samples of this study predate the infection). Cell type and time point are not known. The gene calls are TRBV5-1 and TRBJ1-1, with D tentatively TRBD1 (5 bases). Sequencing was carried out using PBMCs or a T cell subset sorted from them (not recorded which). The CDR3 nucleotides are TGCGCCAGCAGCTTGAATCTGGAAGAGGGGCTAATGAACACTGAAGCTTTCTTT. Translation gives CASSLNLEEGLMNTEAFF. Full variable domain (missing parts from reference TRBV5-1 and TRBJ1-1): KAGVTQTPRYLIKTRGQQVTLSCSPISGHRSVSWYQQTPGQGLQFLFEYFSETQRNKGNFPGRFSGRQFSNSRSEMNVSTLELGDSALYLCASSLNLEEGLMNTEAFFGQGTRLTVV.